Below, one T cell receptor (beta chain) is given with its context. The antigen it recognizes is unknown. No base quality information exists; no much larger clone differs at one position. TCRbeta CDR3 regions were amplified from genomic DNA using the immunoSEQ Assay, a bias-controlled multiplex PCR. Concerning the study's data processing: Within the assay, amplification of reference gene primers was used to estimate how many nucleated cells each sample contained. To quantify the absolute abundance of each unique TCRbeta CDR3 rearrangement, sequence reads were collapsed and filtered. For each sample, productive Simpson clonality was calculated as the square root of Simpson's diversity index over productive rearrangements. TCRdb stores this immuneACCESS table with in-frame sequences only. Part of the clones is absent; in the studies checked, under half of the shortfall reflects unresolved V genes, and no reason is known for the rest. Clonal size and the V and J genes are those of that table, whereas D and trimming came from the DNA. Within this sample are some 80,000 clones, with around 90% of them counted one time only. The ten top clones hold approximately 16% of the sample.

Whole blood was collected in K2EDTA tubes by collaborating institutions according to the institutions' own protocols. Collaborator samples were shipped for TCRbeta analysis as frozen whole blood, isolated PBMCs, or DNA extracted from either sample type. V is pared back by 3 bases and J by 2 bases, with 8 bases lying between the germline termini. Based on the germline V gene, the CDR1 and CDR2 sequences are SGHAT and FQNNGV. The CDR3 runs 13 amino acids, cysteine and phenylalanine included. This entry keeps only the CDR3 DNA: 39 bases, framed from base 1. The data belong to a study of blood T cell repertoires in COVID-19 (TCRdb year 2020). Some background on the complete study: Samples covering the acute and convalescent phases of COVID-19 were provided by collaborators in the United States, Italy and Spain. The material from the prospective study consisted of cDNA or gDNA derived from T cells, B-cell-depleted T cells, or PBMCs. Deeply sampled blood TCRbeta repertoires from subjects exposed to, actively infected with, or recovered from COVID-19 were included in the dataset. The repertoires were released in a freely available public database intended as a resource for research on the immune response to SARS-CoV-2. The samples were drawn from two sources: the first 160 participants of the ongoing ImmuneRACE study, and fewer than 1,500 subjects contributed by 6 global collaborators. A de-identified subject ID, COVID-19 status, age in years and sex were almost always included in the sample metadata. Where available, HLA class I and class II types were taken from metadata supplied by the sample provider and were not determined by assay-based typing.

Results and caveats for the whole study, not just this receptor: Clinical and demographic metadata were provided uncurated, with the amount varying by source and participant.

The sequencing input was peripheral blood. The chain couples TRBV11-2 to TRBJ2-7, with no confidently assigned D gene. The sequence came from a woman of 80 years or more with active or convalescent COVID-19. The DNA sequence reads TGTGCCAGCAGCTTTCTCAGGACCTACGAGCAGTACTTC. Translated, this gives CASSFLRTYEQYF.